This T cell receptor beta chain was recovered during a study of blood T cells in healthy people across ages. Study context: Roughly one uniquely barcoded beta molecule per two T cells was captured.

CDR1 is MGHRA, CDR2 YSYEKL, per germline. V lost 4 bases to trimming and J lost 1 base, with 10 bases between them. This CDR3 contains 15 residues. Primed by a sample-barcoded 5' primer and a J-beta primer mix, a second PCR proceeded for 7 to 11 cycles. TCRdb re-derived calls from the 5' RACE reads in MiXCR, one entry per CDR3 protein. The data show 790,000 or so distinct CDR3 sequences, 45% to 70% seen once. The receptor was isolated from a man between 35 and 55 years old in good health. The sequenced sample consisted of blood. The chain couples TRBV4-1 to TRBJ2-2; possible D gene TRBD1, 5 bases. CDR3 protein: CASSPVDRNTGELFF. The CDR3 DNA is TGCGCCAGCAGCCCTGTAGACAGGAACACCGGGGAGCTGTTTTTT.